This paragraph reports one TCR beta chain. Antigen: not known. This specimen comes from a study of T cell responses to AZD1222 COVID-19 vaccine. Whole-study findings and limits: Repertoire sampling was restricted to post-peak T cell response timepoints. Baseline seropositivity characterized only six or seven AZD1222 recipients. Among the donors, most were white British and more were female, and clonal diversity was possibly underestimated.

V lost 7 bases to trimming and J lost 7 bases; unmatched junction nucleotides: 6. The CDR3 is 13 residues long. Repertoires were generated with immunoSEQ multiplex PCR, while TCRdb's copy carries only in-frame clones and drops some. Of tens of thousands of clones listed, over 75% are singletons. V usage is TRBV12-3 or TRBV12-4 and J usage is TRBJ2-2; TRBD2 matches at 7 bases. The TCR sequence derives from an adult in good health. Sequenced here: peripheral blood, sampled on day 0 of AZD1222 vaccination. The CDR3 region has the DNA TGTGCCAGCACTCGGGACTACTTCGGGGAGCTGTTTTTT. Translating it yields CASTRDYFGELFF.